Listed below are T cell receptor beta chains from one sample, sequenced in a study of T-cell memory formation after mild COVID-19. TCRdb redid the calling of the 5' RACE reads with MiXCR, one entry per CDR3 protein. The repertoire includes 550,000 to 700,000 distinct CDR3 sequences, 15% to 20% of them detected once, and roughly 7.8% sits in the top ten. Sequenced material: PBMCs or a T cell subset sorted from them (not recorded which). Receptors were obtained from an adult woman who had mild COVID-19 (a few samples of this study predate the infection). Cell type and time point are not known. Both conserved end residues are part of each CDR3. Some rows mark clone size as missing; the rest say once, few, many or name a class of expanded clone.

clone size	V gene	J gene	CDR3 protein
.	TRBV12-3/TRBV12-4	TRBJ1-6	CASSFESGNSPLHF
few	TRBV12-3/TRBV12-4	TRBJ2-3	CASSLGFYTQYF
few	TRBV12-3/TRBV12-4	TRBJ2-5	CASRPRAGVQETQYF
.	TRBV5-4	TRBJ2-2	CASSLARDSRNTGELFF
.	TRBV12-3/TRBV12-4	TRBJ1-1	CASNPLEGTEAFF
.	TRBV5-1	TRBJ2-5	CASSHQGRQETQYF
.	TRBV7-9	TRBJ1-2	CASSPQRDSTNYGYTF
.	TRBV4-3	TRBJ2-3	CASSQDYSGRYTQYF
.	TRBV3-1	TRBJ2-1	CASRLLAGGRTGEQFF
few	TRBV7-3	TRBJ1-2	CASSSNGIGGYTF
.	TRBV20-1	TRBJ2-7	CSARSPVGGSTYEQYF
few	TRBV20-1	TRBJ2-7	CSAAPAGDPYEQYF
few	TRBV9	TRBJ1-1	CASSVDSGRSEAFF
.	TRBV2	TRBJ2-7	CASSDVLAGGEQYF
.	TRBV7-6	TRBJ2-2	CASSALAGRQNTGELFF
.	TRBV20-1	TRBJ1-1	CSAPRSGADEAFF
few	TRBV7-9	TRBJ2-6	CASSRHLGGAGANVLTF
few	TRBV29-1	TRBJ1-1	CSVAPVIRNTEAFF
.	TRBV19	TRBJ1-2	CASSPWEGERYGYTF
.	TRBV12-3/TRBV12-4	TRBJ1-2	CASSPSGSYGYTF
few	TRBV29-1	TRBJ2-7	CSGAMGGEQYF
few	TRBV29-1	TRBJ1-1	CSVYGQGTTEAFF
.	TRBV5-1	TRBJ2-2	CASSLTASGTGELFF
few	TRBV6-2/TRBV6-3	TRBJ2-1	CASSDRQLGLRNEQFF
few	TRBV30	TRBJ1-1	CAWRSQVNTEAFF
.	TRBV5-8	TRBJ1-2	CASSFGTGSYGYTF